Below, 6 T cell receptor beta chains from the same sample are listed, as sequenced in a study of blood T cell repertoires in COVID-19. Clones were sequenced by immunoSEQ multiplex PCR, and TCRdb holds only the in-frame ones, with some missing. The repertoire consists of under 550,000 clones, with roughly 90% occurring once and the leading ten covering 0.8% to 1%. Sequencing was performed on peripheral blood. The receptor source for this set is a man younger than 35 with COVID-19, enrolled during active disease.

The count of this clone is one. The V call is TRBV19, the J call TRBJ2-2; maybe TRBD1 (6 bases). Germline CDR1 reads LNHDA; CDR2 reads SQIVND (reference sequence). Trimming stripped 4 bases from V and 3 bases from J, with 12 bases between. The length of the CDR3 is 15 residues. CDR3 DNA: TGTGCCAGTAGTAAACCGGGACAACACACCGGGGAGCTGTTTTTT. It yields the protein CASSKPGQHTGELFF.

CDR3 DNA: TGTGCCAGCAGTCAATACTCAAATATAGGACTAGCCGGGGAGCTGTTTTTT. Translating gives CASSQYSNIGLAGELFF. V gene TRBV2 combines with J gene TRBJ2-2, with 7 nucleotides matching TRBD2. This CDR3 spans 17 amino acids. With V trimmed by 5 bases and J by 6 bases, 15 bases remained unmatched. The germline V gene encodes CDR1 SNHLY and CDR2 FYNNEI.

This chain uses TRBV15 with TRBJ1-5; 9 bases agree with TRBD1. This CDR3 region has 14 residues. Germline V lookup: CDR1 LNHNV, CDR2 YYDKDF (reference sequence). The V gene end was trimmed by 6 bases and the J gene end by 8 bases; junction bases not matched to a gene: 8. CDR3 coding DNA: TGTGCCACCAGAGAAAACAGGGGGCTTGAGCCCCAGCATTTT. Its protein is CATRENRGLEPQHF.

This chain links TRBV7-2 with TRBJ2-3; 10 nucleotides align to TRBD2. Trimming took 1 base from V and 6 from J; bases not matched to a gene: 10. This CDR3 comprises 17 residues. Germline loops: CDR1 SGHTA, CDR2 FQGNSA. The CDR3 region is CASSLVASGGPFDTQYF. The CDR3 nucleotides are TGTGCCAGCAGCTTAGTGGCTAGCGGGGGCCCCTTTGATACGCAGTATTTT.

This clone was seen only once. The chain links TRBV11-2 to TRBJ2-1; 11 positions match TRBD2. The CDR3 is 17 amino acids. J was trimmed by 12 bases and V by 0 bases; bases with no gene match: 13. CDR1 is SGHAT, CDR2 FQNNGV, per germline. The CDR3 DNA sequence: TGTGCCAGCAGCTTAGATGGGGCGACTAGCGGGATCATCGGGCAGTTCTTC. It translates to CASSLDGATSGIIGQFF. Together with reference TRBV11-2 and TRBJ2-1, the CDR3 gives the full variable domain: EAGVAQSPRYKIIEKRQSVAFWCNPISGHATLYWYQQILGQGPKLLIQFQNNGVVDDSQLPKDRFSAERLKGVDSTLKIQPAKLEDSAVYLCASSLDGATSGIIGQFFGPGTRLTVL.

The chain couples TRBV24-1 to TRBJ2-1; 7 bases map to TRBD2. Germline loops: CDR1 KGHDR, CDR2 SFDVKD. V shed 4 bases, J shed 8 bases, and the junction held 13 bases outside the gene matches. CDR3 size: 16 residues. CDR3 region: CATSDLGQGGAHEQFF. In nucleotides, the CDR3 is TGTGCCACCAGTGACCTGGGGCAGGGAGGGGCCCATGAGCAGTTCTTC.